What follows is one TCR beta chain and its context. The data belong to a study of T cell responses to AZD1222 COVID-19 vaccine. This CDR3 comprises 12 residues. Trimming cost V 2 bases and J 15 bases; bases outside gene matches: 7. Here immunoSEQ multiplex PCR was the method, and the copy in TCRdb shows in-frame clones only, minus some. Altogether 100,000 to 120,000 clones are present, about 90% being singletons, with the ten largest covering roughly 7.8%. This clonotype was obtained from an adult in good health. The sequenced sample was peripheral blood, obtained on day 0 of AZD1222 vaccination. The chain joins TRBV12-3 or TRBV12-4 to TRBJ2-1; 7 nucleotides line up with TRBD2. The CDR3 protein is CASSLRGREVFF. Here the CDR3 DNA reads TGTGCCAGCAGTTTAAGGGGCCGGGAGGTGTTCTTC.